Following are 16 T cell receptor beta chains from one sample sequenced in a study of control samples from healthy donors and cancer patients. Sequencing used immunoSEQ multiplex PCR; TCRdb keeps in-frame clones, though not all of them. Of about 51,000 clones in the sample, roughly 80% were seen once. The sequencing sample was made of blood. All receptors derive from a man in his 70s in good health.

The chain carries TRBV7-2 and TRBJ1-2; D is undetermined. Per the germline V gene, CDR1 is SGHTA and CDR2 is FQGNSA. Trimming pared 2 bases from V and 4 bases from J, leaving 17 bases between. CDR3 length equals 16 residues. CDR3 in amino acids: CASSLTNSLVPYGYTF. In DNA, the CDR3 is TGTGCCAGCAGCTTAACCAACAGTTTAGTCCCCTATGGCTACACCTTC.

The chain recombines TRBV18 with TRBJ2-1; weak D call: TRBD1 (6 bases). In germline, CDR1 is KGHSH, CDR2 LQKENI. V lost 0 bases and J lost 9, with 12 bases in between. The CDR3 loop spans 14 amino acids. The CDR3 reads CASSPPPVGGEQFF. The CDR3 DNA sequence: TGTGCCAGCTCACCACCGCCAGTAGGGGGTGAGCAGTTCTTC.

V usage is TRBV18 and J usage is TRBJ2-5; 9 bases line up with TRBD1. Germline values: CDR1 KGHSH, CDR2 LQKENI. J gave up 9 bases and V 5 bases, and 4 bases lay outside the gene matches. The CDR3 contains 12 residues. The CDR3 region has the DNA TGTGCCAGCTCAAAGACAGGGGGGGCCCAGTACTTC. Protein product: CASSKTGGAQYF.

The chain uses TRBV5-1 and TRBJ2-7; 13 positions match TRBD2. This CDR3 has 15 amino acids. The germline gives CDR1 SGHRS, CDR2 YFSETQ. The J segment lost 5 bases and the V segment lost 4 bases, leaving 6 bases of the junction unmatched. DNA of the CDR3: TGCGCCAGCAGCCCACCGGGACTAGCGGGGAACGAGCAGTACTTC. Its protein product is CASSPPGLAGNEQYF.

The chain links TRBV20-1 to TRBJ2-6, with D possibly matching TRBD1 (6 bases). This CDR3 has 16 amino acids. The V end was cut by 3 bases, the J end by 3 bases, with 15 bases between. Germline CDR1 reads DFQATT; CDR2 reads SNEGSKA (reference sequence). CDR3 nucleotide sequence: TGCAGTGCTAGTTCCAGGGGCACGTATGGGGCCAACGTCCTGACTTTC. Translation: CSASSRGTYGANVLTF.

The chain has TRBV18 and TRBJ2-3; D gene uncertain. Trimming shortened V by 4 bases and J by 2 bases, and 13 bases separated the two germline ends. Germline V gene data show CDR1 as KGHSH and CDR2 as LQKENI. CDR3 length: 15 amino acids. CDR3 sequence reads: CASSRRGPSTDTQYF. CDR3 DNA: TGTGCCAGCTCACGGCGCGGACCTTCCACAGATACGCAGTATTTT. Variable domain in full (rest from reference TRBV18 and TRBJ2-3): NAGVMQNPRHLVRRRGQEARLRCSPMKGHSHVYWYRQLPEEGLKFMVYLQKENIIDESGMPKERFSAEFPKEGPSILRIQQVVRGDSAAYFCASSRRGPSTDTQYFGPGTRLTVL.

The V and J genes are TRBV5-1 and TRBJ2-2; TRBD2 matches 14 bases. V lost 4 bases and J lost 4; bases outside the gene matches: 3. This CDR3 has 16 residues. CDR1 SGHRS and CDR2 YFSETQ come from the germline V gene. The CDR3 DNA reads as TGCGCCAGCAGCGGGACTAGCGGGAGTGGCACCGGGGAGCTGTTTTTT. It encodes CASSGTSGSGTGELFF.

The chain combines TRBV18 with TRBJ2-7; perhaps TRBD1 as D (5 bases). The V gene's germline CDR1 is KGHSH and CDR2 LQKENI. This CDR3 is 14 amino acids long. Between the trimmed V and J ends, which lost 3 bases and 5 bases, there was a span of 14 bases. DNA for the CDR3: TGTGCCAGCTCACCGCTCGGCCAGGGCCACGAGCAGTACTTC. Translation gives CASSPLGQGHEQYF.

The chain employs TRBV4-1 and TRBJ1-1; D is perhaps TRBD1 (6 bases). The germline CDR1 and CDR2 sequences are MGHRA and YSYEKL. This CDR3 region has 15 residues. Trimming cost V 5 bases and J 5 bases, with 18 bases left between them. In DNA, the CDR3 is TGCGCCAGCAGCAAACCGAGGGGGAGTCATACTGAAGCTTTCTTT. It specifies CASSKPRGSHTEAFF.

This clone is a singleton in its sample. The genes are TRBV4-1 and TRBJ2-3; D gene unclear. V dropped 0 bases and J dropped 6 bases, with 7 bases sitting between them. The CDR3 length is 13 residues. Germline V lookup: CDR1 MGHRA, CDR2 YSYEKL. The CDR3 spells CASSQELGDTQYF. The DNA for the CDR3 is TGCGCCAGCAGCCAAGAATTGGGGGATACGCAGTATTTT.

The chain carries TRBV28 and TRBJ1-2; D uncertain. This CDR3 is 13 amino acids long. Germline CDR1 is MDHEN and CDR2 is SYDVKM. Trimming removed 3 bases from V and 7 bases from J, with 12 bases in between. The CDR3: CASSFSFIGGYTF. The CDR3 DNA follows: TGTGCCAGCAGTTTTAGCTTTATTGGTGGCTACACCTTC.

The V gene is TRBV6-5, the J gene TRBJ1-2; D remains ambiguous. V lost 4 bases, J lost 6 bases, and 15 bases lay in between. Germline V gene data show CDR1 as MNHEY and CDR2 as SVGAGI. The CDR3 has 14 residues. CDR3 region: CASSLQFSGDGYTF. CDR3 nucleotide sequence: TGTGCCAGCAGTTTACAGTTCAGCGGGGATGGCTACACCTTC.

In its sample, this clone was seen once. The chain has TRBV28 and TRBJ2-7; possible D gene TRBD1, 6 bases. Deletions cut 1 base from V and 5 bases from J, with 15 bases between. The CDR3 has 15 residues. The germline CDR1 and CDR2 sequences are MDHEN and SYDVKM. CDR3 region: CASSLSWGRIHEQYF. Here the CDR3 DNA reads TGTGCCAGCAGTTTATCTTGGGGGCGAATCCACGAGCAGTACTTC. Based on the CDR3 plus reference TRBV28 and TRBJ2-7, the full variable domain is DVKVTQSSRYLVKRTGEKVFLECVQDMDHENMFWYRQDPGLGLRLIYFSYDVKMKEKGDIPEGYSVSREKKERFSLILESASTNQTSMYLCASSLSWGRIHEQYFGPGTRLTVT.

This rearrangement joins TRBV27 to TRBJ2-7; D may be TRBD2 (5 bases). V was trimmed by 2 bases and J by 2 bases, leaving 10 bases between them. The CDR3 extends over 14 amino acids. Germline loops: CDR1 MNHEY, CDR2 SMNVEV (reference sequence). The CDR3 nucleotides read TGTGCCAGCAGTTTAATAGGGAGCACCTACGAGCAGTACTTC. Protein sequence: CASSLIGSTYEQYF.

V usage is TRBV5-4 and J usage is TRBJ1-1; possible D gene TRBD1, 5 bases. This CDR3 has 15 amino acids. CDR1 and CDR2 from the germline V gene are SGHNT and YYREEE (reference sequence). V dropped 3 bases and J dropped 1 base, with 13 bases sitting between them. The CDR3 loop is CASSSGRTWNTEAFF. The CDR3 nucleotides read TGTGCCAGCAGCTCGGGACGGACTTGGAACACTGAAGCTTTCTTT. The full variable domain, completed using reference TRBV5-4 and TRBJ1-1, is ETGVTQSPTHLIKTRGQQVTLRCSSQSGHNTVSWYQQALGQGPQFIFQYYREEENGRGNFPPRFSGLQFPNYSSELNVNALELDDSALYLCASSSGRTWNTEAFFGQGTRLTVV.

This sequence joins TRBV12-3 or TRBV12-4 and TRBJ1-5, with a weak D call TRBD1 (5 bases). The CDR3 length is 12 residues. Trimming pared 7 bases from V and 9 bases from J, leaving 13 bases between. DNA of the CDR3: TGTGCCAGCACTCCGGACGGGGGGCCCCAGCATTTT. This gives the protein CASTPDGGPQHF.